This entry concerns a single TCR beta chain. In the original processing: Cell counts per sample came from amplifying reference gene primers. Assay: immunoSEQ multiplex PCR; the TCRdb copy retains only in-frame clones and omits some. The V and J calls and clone size are taken from that table; D and trimming were inferred from the DNA. The data contain 350,000 to 400,000 clones, 70% to 90% of them singletons. The data originate from a study of blood T cell repertoires in COVID-19. Study in general: The cDNA or gDNA used as material had been derived from T cells, B-cell-depleted T cells, or PBMCs.

CDR1 and CDR2 from the germline V gene are SEHNR and FQNEAQ (reference sequence). This CDR3 has 17 residues. After removal of 4 bases from V and 5 bases from J, the junction contained 11 bases not matched to a gene. Participant reports of clinical history set cohort assignment. This TCR was recovered from a woman aged 18-29 years who had recovered from COVID-19. Sequences were obtained from PBMCs or T cells enriched from blood (not recorded which). This chain connects TRBV7-9 to TRBJ1-4, with 9 bases aligning to TRBD1. CDR3 loop: CASSYIPNRGQNEKLFF. The CDR3 DNA sequence: TGTGCCAGCAGCTACATCCCTAACAGGGGGCAAAATGAAAAACTGTTTTTT.